These T cell receptor beta chains were read from a single sample in a study of blood T cell repertoires in COVID-19. Profiling relied on immunoSEQ multiplex PCR, and the TCRdb table lists in-frame clones only, not all of them. Seen here are approximately 100,000 clones, 70% to 90% observed once, and the top ten hold 2.1%. Sample: peripheral blood. These TCRs come from a human donor in a cohort sampled during active COVID-19. Each CDR3 is given with its conserved first and last residue. The order of the fields is J gene, V gene, clone size, D gene, CDR3 protein, CDR3 DNA. A D gene is named only where the DNA matches it firmly. The size entry is marked missing in some rows and otherwise reads once, few, many or a size class.

>TRBJ2-1|TRBV6-5|NA|TRBD2
CASSLAGNSYNEQFF
TGTGCCAGCAGCTTAGCGGGAAACTCCTACAATGAGCAGTTCTTC
>TRBJ1-2|TRBV28|NA|NA
CASANYGGANGGYTF
TGTGCCAGCGCCAATTACGGAGGGGCTAATGGGGGCTACACCTTC
>TRBJ2-7|TRBV12-5|NA|TRBD1
CASGRSPRTGTDEQYF
TGTGCTAGTGGTCGGTCCCCCCGGACAGGGACGGACGAGCAGTACTTC
>TRBJ2-5|TRBV5-1|NA|TRBD2
CASSRPGLKETQYF
TGCGCCAGCAGTCGCCCGGGACTAAAAGAGACCCAGTACTTC
>TRBJ2-2|TRBV14|NA|TRBD1
CASTTGGSTGELFF
TGTGCCAGCACCACAGGGGGATCTACCGGGGAGCTGTTTTTT
>TRBJ1-4|TRBV15|NA|NA
CATSKDSFATNEKLFF
TGTGCCACCAGCAAGGACAGTTTTGCAACTAATGAAAAACTGTTTTTT
>TRBJ1-4|TRBV2|NA|TRBD1
CASRGGQGNEKLFF
TGTGCCAGCAGGGGGGGACAGGGAAATGAAAAACTGTTTTTT
>TRBJ2-5|TRBV28|NA|TRBD2
CASSPDGGQETQYF
TGTGCCAGCAGCCCAGACGGGGGGCAAGAGACCCAGTACTTC
>TRBJ1-5|TRBV19|NA|NA
CASSLSGGGQPQHF
TGTGCCAGTAGTCTTTCGGGGGGCGGTCAGCCCCAGCATTTT
>TRBJ2-1|TRBV29-1|NA|TRBD1
CSVSDRGLWDNEQFF
TGCAGCGTTTCCGACAGGGGGCTTTGGGACAATGAGCAGTTCTTC
>TRBJ2-1|TRBV5-1|NA|TRBD1
CASSLATGSANEQFF
TGCGCCAGCAGCTTGGCGACAGGGTCCGCGAATGAGCAGTTCTTC
>TRBJ1-1|TRBV7-8|NA|NA
CASSPGHSNTEAFF
TGTGCCAGCAGCCCGGGACATTCGAACACTGAAGCTTTCTTT
>TRBJ2-2|TRBV21-1|NA|NA
CASRESGTRKLPPARKELFF
TGTGCCAGCAGGGAATCCGGGACTAGAAAGCTCCCCCCCGCGCGTAAGGAGCTGTTTTTT
>TRBJ2-7|TRBV7-2|NA|NA
CASSSQTQGEQYF
TGTGCCAGCAGCTCACAGACCCAGGGGGAGCAGTACTTC
>TRBJ1-5|TRBV7-8|NA|NA
CASSLAGGGNQPQHF
TGTGCCAGCAGCTTAGCGGGGGGGGGCAATCAGCCCCAGCATTTT
>TRBJ1-1|TRBV7-9|NA|NA
CASSLVQGTAEAFF
TGTGCCAGCAGCTTAGTACAGGGTACTGCTGAAGCTTTCTTT
>TRBJ1-1|TRBV28|once|NA
CASTLFAEAFF
TGTGCCAGCACTTTGTTCGCTGAAGCTTTCTTT
>TRBJ1-5|TRBV11-3|NA|NA
CAVRGGPKGSNQPQHF
TGTGCCGTACGGGGGGGGCCCAAGGGGAGCAATCAGCCCCAGCATTTT
>TRBJ1-3|TRBV11-2|NA|NA
CASSATGSGNTIYF
TGTGCCAGCAGCGCCACCGGGTCTGGAAACACCATATATTTT
>TRBJ2-3|TRBV10-2|NA|TRBD1
CASSAGRGQPQYF
TGCGCCAGCAGTGCGGGTCGGGGACAGCCGCAGTATTTT
>TRBJ2-1|TRBV2|NA|TRBD2
CASLNGLAGTEQFF
TGTGCCAGTTTAAACGGACTAGCGGGAACTGAGCAGTTCTTC
>TRBJ2-5|TRBV6-6|NA|NA
CASSPQLGPGETQYF
TGTGCCAGCAGCCCCCAGCTCGGTCCGGGGGAGACCCAGTACTTC
>TRBJ2-1|TRBV5-4|once|NA
CASSLDTTYNEQFF
TGTGCCAGCAGCTTGGACACAACCTACAATGAGCAGTTCTTC
>TRBJ1-5|TRBV6-2/TRBV6-3|once|TRBD1
CASSTGGAVNQPQHF
TGTGCCAGCAGCACAGGGGGCGCGGTCAATCAGCCCCAGCATTTT
>TRBJ1-1|TRBV3-1/TRBV3-2|NA|NA
CASRSGTRPTEAFF
TGTGCCAGCAGATCCGGGACAAGACCCACTGAAGCTTTCTTT
>TRBJ1-3|TRBV7-9|NA|NA
CASSPDSSGNTIYF
TGTGCCAGCAGCCCCGACAGCTCTGGAAACACCATATATTTT
>TRBJ2-7|TRBV7-8|NA|TRBD1
CASSVDRGSVQYF
TGTGCCAGCAGCGTTGACAGGGGGAGTGTGCAGTACTTC
>TRBJ2-7|TRBV20-1|NA|NA
CSAGGPLEQYF
TGCAGTGCCGGAGGCCCTCTCGAGCAGTACTTC
>TRBJ2-7|TRBV7-9|NA|TRBD1
CASSPITGAYEQYF
TGTGCCAGCAGCCCTATCACAGGGGCCTACGAGCAGTACTTC
>TRBJ2-1|TRBV9|NA|NA
CASSVGGGLVGNEQFF
TGTGCCAGCAGCGTAGGAGGCGGGTTAGTTGGGAATGAGCAGTTCTTC
>TRBJ1-4|TRBV28|NA|NA
CASSVHATNEKLFF
TGTGCCAGCAGTGTCCATGCAACTAATGAAAAACTGTTTTTT
>TRBJ2-2|TRBV24-1|few|TRBD2
CATSDGTSGITPNTGELFF
TGTGCCACCAGTGATGGGACTAGCGGGATAACGCCGAACACCGGGGAGCTGTTTTTT
>TRBJ2-3|TRBV6-2/TRBV6-3|NA|NA
CASSLSIIGDTQYF
TGTGCCAGCAGTCTTAGCATTATCGGAGATACGCAGTATTTT
>TRBJ1-2|TRBV28|NA|NA
CASSFPPGTNYGYTF
TGTGCCAGCAGTTTTCCCCCCGGGACTAACTATGGCTACACCTTC
>TRBJ1-2|TRBV4-1|NA|NA
CASSQERGANNYGYTF
TGCGCCAGCAGCCAAGAGCGCGGGGCTAATAACTATGGCTACACCTTC
>TRBJ1-1|TRBV4-2|few|TRBD1
CASSQGDRGRNTEAFF
TGTGCCAGCAGCCAAGGAGACAGGGGGCGTAACACTGAAGCTTTCTTT
>TRBJ2-2|TRBV7-2|NA|NA
CASSSRQGGELFF
TGTGCCAGCAGCAGCAGGCAAGGCGGGGAGCTGTTTTTT
>TRBJ2-1|TRBV3-1/TRBV3-2|NA|TRBD2
CASSQGSGSFNEQFF
TGTGCCAGCAGCCAAGGCAGCGGGAGCTTCAATGAGCAGTTCTTC
>TRBJ2-7|TRBV29-1|NA|TRBD2
CSVEEALAGAYEQYF
TGCAGCGTTGAAGAGGCACTAGCGGGCGCCTACGAGCAGTACTTC
>TRBJ1-5|TRBV6-5|NA|NA
CASSNSRNSNQPQHF
TGTGCCAGCAGTAACAGTCGAAATAGCAATCAGCCCCAGCATTTT
>TRBJ2-7|TRBV3-1/TRBV3-2|NA|NA
CASSTQGEQYF
TGTGCCAGCAGTACCCAGGGCGAGCAGTACTTC
>TRBJ1-1|TRBV28|NA|NA
CASRAGMDTEAFF
TGTGCCAGCAGGGCAGGGATGGACACTGAAGCTTTCTTT
>TRBJ1-5|TRBV7-2|NA|TRBD1
CASSYGTGGQPQHF
TGTGCCAGCAGCTACGGGACAGGGGGTCAGCCCCAGCATTTT
>TRBJ1-5|TRBV15|NA|NA
CATSLDSNQPQHF
TGTGCCACCAGCTTAGATAGCAATCAGCCCCAGCATTTT
>TRBJ2-3|TRBV7-2|NA|NA
CASSLESTDTQYF
TGTGCCAGCAGCTTGGAGTCCACAGATACGCAGTATTTT
>TRBJ2-7|TRBV6-4|NA|TRBD2
CASRNSGSSYEQYF
TGTGCCAGCAGGAATAGCGGGAGTTCATACGAGCAGTACTTC
>TRBJ1-1|TRBV18|NA|NA
CASSPDLNTEAFF
TGTGCCAGCTCACCAGACTTGAACACTGAAGCTTTCTTT
>TRBJ2-1|TRBV20-1|NA|NA
CSARGVDEQFF
TGCAGTGCTAGAGGCGTGGATGAGCAGTTCTTC
>TRBJ2-3|TRBV28|NA|TRBD2
CASSSSGRASDTQYF
TGTGCCAGCAGTTCGAGCGGGAGGGCCTCGGATACGCAGTATTTT
>TRBJ2-3|TRBV27|NA|NA
CASSLRGTDTQYF
TGTGCCAGCAGCCTCAGGGGCACAGATACGCAGTATTTT
>TRBJ1-1|TRBV2|NA|NA
CASSTQGEAFF
TGTGCCAGCAGTACCCAGGGTGAAGCTTTCTTT
>TRBJ2-1|TRBV14|NA|TRBD2
CASSPKRLAGSEQFF
TGTGCCAGCAGCCCTAAGAGACTAGCGGGGTCCGAGCAGTTCTTC
>TRBJ1-6|TRBV3-1/TRBV3-2|NA|NA
CASSPGHSPLHF
TGTGCCAGCAGCCCAGGGCACTCACCCCTCCACTTT
>TRBJ1-2|TRBV28|NA|NA
CASSFTYRVNYGYTF
TGTGCCAGCAGTTTTACGTACAGGGTTAACTATGGCTACACCTTC
>TRBJ1-4|TRBV4-3|NA|NA
CASSQNSGVANEKLFF
TGCGCCAGCAGCCAAAACTCCGGGGTGGCTAATGAAAAACTGTTTTTT
>TRBJ2-5|TRBV4-1|few|NA
CASSQGRGRETQYF
TGCGCCAGCAGCCAGGGCAGGGGACGAGAGACCCAGTACTTC
>TRBJ2-1|TRBV28|NA|TRBD2
CASTQGGTSSNEQFF
TGTGCCAGCACACAGGGAGGGACTAGCTCCAATGAGCAGTTCTTC
>TRBJ2-1|TRBV19|NA|NA
CASRKTLDTTLSNEQFF
TGTGCCAGTAGGAAAACCTTAGACACAACATTATCCAATGAGCAGTTCTTC
>TRBJ2-2|TRBV2|NA|NA
CASSPRRTAMNTGELFF
TGTGCCAGCAGTCCCAGGCGGACAGCGATGAACACCGGGGAGCTGTTTTTT